Below, one T cell receptor (beta chain) is given with its context. Its ends do not fully match the called genes, so a read error is possible. This sample was taken from a study of T cells in Graves' hyperthyroidism and ophthalmopathy. About the research overall: Peripheral blood was acquired at first diagnosis, ahead of any therapy whatsoever.

What was amplified from RNA transcripts were TCR beta CDR3 regions. The study used the HTBI primer set for a first-round RT-PCR of the TCR CDR3. TCRdb redid the calling of the multiplex PCR reads with MiXCR, one entry per CDR3 protein. The table shows roughly 700,000 distinct CDR3 sequences, with approximately 40% occurring only once. Germline CDR1 is SEHNR and CDR2 is FQNEAQ (reference sequence). The CDR3 totals 14 residues. Every diagnosis used clinical symptoms, serum thyroxine and TRAb, thyroid ultrasound and orbital computed tomography. Source material for PBMCs was around 10 ml fresh peripheral blood.

The chain employs TRBV7-9 and TRBJ1-1; D ambiguous. This clonotype originated in a woman aged 40 to 49 with Graves' hyperthyroidism. Sequenced: blood. The CDR3 nucleotides are TGTGCCAGCAGCCAAGGGCAACTGAACGCTGAAGCTTTCTTT. Translating gives CASSQGQLNAEAFF.